This passage covers 27 T cell receptor beta chains from one sample sequenced in a study of cytomegalovirus exposure and HLA in healthy donors. The primer mix had 60 Vbeta and 13 Jbeta primers. Clones were sequenced by immunoSEQ multiplex PCR, and TCRdb holds only the in-frame ones, with some missing. The sample consists of fewer than 200,000 clones, approximately 77% of them appearing once. Material: PBMCs. These TCRs come from a male donor in good health and CMV-seronegative.

The chain recombines TRBV4-3 with TRBJ2-4; D is possibly TRBD2 (6 bases). Trimming stripped 0 bases from V and 2 bases from J, with 11 bases between. CDR1 is LGHNA, CDR2 YSLEER, per germline. The CDR3 is 16 amino acids. The CDR3 DNA sequence: TGCGCCAGCAGCCAAGATTCACGGGGGTCCAAAAACATTCAGTACTTC. Translated: CASSQDSRGSKNIQYF.

In its sample, this clone was seen once. Other DNA sequences in this sample translate to the same CDR3. DNA for the CDR3: TGTGCCAGCAGCCCCGGGACAGGGGGAGGCGAGCAGTACTTC. It translates to CASSPGTGGGEQYF. This rearrangement joins TRBV5-6 to TRBJ2-7; TRBD1 aligns across 11 bases. The CDR3 covers 14 residues. Germline assignment: CDR1 SGHDT and CDR2 YYEEEE. The V segment lost 4 bases and the J segment 6 bases; nucleotides outside the gene matches: 6.

V gene TRBV18 combines with J gene TRBJ1-4, with 7 nucleotides matching TRBD1. This CDR3 region has 14 residues. V shed 4 bases, J shed 3 bases, and the junction held 2 bases outside the gene matches. Per germline, CDR1 KGHSH and CDR2 LQKENI. CDR3 in amino acids: CASSQGAANEKLFF. The CDR3 coding sequence is TGTGCCAGCTCACAGGGGGCAGCTAATGAAAAACTGTTTTTT.

The chain has TRBV19 and TRBJ1-3; TRBD1 matches 8 bases. The CDR3 has 17 residues. Unmatched junction bases numbered 9, after V lost 5 bases and J lost 0 bases. Germline V gives CDR1 LNHDA, CDR2 SQIVND (reference sequence). The CDR3 DNA follows: TGTGCCAGTAGTCCCCCCGGGACAGGAGTCTCTGGAAACACCATATATTTT. Its protein is CASSPPGTGVSGNTIYF.

The rearrangement links TRBV5-6 to TRBJ2-6; D remains unclear. The CDR3 contains 14 residues. V gave up 0 bases and J gave up 4 bases, with 5 bases separating them. Per germline, CDR1 SGHDT and CDR2 YYEEEE. Here the CDR3 DNA reads TGTGCCAGCAGCTTGGAAGCCGGGGCCAACGTCCTGACTTTC. This gives the protein CASSLEAGANVLTF.

This clone was picked up a small number of times. The genes are TRBV5-1 and TRBJ1-1; the D gene is possibly TRBD1 (5 bases). The CDR3 contains 15 residues. Germline V gene sequence: CDR1 SGHRS, CDR2 YFSETQ. Trimming removed 0 bases at V and 6 bases at J, with 15 bases between. Here the CDR3 reads CASSLEVGGFAEAFF. CDR3 coding DNA: TGCGCCAGCAGCTTGGAGGTCGGGGGTTTTGCTGAAGCTTTCTTT.

The V and J genes are TRBV6-4 and TRBJ2-1; 10 bases agree with TRBD2. The V gene end was trimmed by 5 bases and the J gene end by 2 bases; junction bases not matched to a gene: 6. CDR3 length equals 16 residues. In germline, CDR1 is MRHNA, CDR2 SNTAGT. The CDR3 DNA follows: TGTGCCAGCAGTAGGCAAAGCGGGGGGGCCTACAATGAGCAGTTCTTC. This encodes CASSRQSGGAYNEQFF.

The gene calls are TRBV28 and TRBJ1-1; the match to TRBD1 covers 7 bases. This CDR3 has 15 residues. With V trimmed by 6 bases and J by 5 bases, 12 bases remained unmatched. CDR1 and CDR2 (germline): MDHEN, SYDVKM. CDR3 nucleotides: TGTGCCAGCAGCCCGACAGGGAGGTTACGGACTGAAGCTTTCTTT. The encoded protein is CASSPTGRLRTEAFF.

The chain couples TRBV19 to TRBJ1-1; D is uncertain. CDR3 size: 14 residues. Germline assignment: CDR1 LNHDA and CDR2 SQIVND (reference sequence). Trimming pared 3 bases from V and 4 bases from J, leaving 12 bases between. The DNA for the CDR3 is TGTGCCAGTAGTATGGTAGGGAGAGGCACTGAAGCTTTCTTT. This codes for CASSMVGRGTEAFF.

The chain joins TRBV6-5 to TRBJ1-5; D is unclear. CDR1 and CDR2 (germline): MNHEY, SVGAGI. Trimming removed 2 bases from V and 0 bases from J, with 11 bases in between. This CDR3 has 16 amino acids. CDR3 loop: CASSYAGGNSNQPQHF. The CDR3 DNA follows: TGTGCCAGCAGTTACGCCGGAGGGAATAGCAATCAGCCCCAGCATTTT.

This rearrangement joins TRBV7-3 to TRBJ2-5; 12 nucleotides match TRBD2. Germline assignment: CDR1 SGHTA and CDR2 FQGTGA. The CDR3 runs to 19 residues. After removal of 5 bases from V and 5 bases from J, the junction contained 18 bases not matched to a gene. The CDR3 reads CASSPGLAGGLLSGETQYF. DNA of the CDR3: TGTGCCAGCAGCCCCGGCCTAGCGGGGGGGCTCCTCTCTGGGGAGACCCAGTACTTC.

The CDR3 coding sequence is TGTGCCAGCACAATACTGTACACCGGGGAGCTGTTTTTT. This sequence encodes CASTILYTGELFF. The chain joins TRBV2 to TRBJ2-2; D ambiguous. This CDR3 comprises 13 residues. In germline, CDR1 is SNHLY, CDR2 FYNNEI. V dropped 7 bases and J dropped 3 bases, with 9 bases sitting between them.

This rearrangement joins TRBV6-1 to TRBJ2-7; TRBD2 matches 7 bases. This CDR3 region has 14 residues. The ends lost 5 bases at V and 7 bases at J; junction bases unmatched: 11. In germline, CDR1 is MNHNS, CDR2 SASEGT. This chain's CDR3 is CASSLLAGVGEQYF. CDR3 nucleotide sequence: TGTGCCAGCAGTCTACTGGCGGGAGTGGGGGAGCAGTACTTC.

The chain links TRBV5-6 to TRBJ2-7; D unclear. V shed 4 bases and J shed 0 bases, with 8 bases lying between them. Per germline, CDR1 SGHDT and CDR2 YYEEEE. The CDR3 runs to 13 residues. CDR3 amino acids: CASSSRGSYEQYF. The CDR3, as DNA: TGTGCCAGCAGCAGTAGAGGCTCCTACGAGCAGTACTTC.

The chain employs TRBV5-4 and TRBJ2-1, with 13 bases matching TRBD2. The CDR3 extends over 16 amino acids. The junction had 6 bases not matched to a gene; V was cut back by 4 bases and J by 5 bases. In germline, CDR1 is SGHNT, CDR2 YYREEE (reference sequence). CDR3 sequence reads: CASSAGTSGTHNEQFF. As DNA, the CDR3 is TGTGCCAGCAGCGCAGGGACTAGCGGGACCCACAATGAGCAGTTCTTC. The full variable domain, with the rest looked up from reference TRBV5-4 and TRBJ2-1, is ETGVTQSPTHLIKTRGQQVTLRCSSQSGHNTVSWYQQALGQGPQFIFQYYREEENGRGNFPPRFSGLQFPNYSSELNVNALELDDSALYLCASSAGTSGTHNEQFFGPGTRLTVL.

The rearrangement joins TRBV19 to TRBJ1-5; 8 positions agree with TRBD1. Germline V gene data show CDR1 as LNHDA and CDR2 as SQIVND (reference sequence). V trimming: 4 bases; J trimming: 7 bases; junction bases outside the gene matches: 6. The CDR3 is 14 residues long. This CDR3 reads CASSTGQGRQPQHF. In DNA form, the CDR3 reads TGTGCCAGTAGTACAGGACAGGGTCGACAGCCCCAGCATTTT.

The chain recombines TRBV10-3 with TRBJ2-5; 7 positions match TRBD2. With V trimmed by 10 bases and J by 1 base, 9 bases remained unmatched. This CDR3 region has 14 residues. CDR1 is ENHRY and CDR2 is SYGVKD in the germline V gene. CDR3 in amino acids: CATGALATQETQYF. The CDR3 DNA follows: TGTGCCACCGGGGCACTAGCGACCCAAGAGACCCAGTACTTC.

A single count supports this clone. The chain couples TRBV5-5 to TRBJ2-3, with 13 bases fitting TRBD2. The CDR3 length is 16 residues. The V gene's germline CDR1 is SGHKS and CDR2 YYEKEE (reference sequence). The J segment lost 6 bases and the V segment lost 1 base, leaving 5 bases of the junction unmatched. The CDR3 DNA reads TGTGCCAGCAGCTTGCCCCAACTAGCGGGAGGGGATACGCAGTATTTT. It is translated as CASSLPQLAGGDTQYF.

Only one count was recorded for this clone. The chain combines TRBV5-4 with TRBJ2-7; the D gene is possibly TRBD1 (5 bases). The CDR3 consists of 15 residues. The germline V and J ends were trimmed by 0 bases and 3 bases, with 13 bases remaining between them. Germline V gives CDR1 SGHNT, CDR2 YYREEE (reference sequence). As DNA, the CDR3 is TGTGCCAGCAGCTTGGGGGCAGGGATCAACTACGAGCAGTACTTC. Its protein is CASSLGAGINYEQYF.

The chain recombines TRBV9 with TRBJ2-2, with 9 bases that match TRBD1. The CDR3 sequence is 15 residues long. The V gene end was trimmed by 1 base and the J gene end by 4 bases; junction bases not matched to a gene: 2. CDR1 and CDR2 from the germline V gene are SGDLS and YYNGEE. CDR3: CASSVNRGLTGELFF. The CDR3 region has the DNA TGTGCCAGCAGCGTAAACAGGGGGCTCACCGGGGAGCTGTTTTTT.

This clone was picked up a small number of times. This chain connects TRBV6-1 to TRBJ2-2; the match to TRBD2 covers 10 bases. J lost 5 bases, V lost 11 bases, and 8 bases had no gene match. The CDR3 has 14 amino acids. CDR1 is MNHNS and CDR2 is SASEGT in the germline V gene. Here the CDR3 reads CAVLSGRETGELFF. For the CDR3, the DNA is TGTGCCGTCCTAAGCGGGAGGGAAACCGGGGAGCTGTTTTTT.

The V and J genes are TRBV30 and TRBJ1-5; tentatively, D is TRBD1 (6 bases). V lost 1 base and J 0 bases, leaving 10 bases between the germline ends. The CDR3 totals 15 residues. The V gene's germline CDR1 is GTSNPN and CDR2 SVGIG (reference sequence). The CDR3 bases are TGTGCCTGGAGTGGAAGGGGGACTAGCAATCAGCCCCAGCATTTT. Residues: CAWSGRGTSNQPQHF.

The chain combines TRBV9 with TRBJ1-5, with D maybe TRBD1 (6 bases). The CDR3 length is 15 residues. V lost 0 bases and J 6 bases, leaving 13 bases between the germline ends. In germline, CDR1 is SGDLS, CDR2 YYNGEE. The DNA for the CDR3 is TGTGCCAGCAGCGTAGAGGGGGTAGGAGGTCAGCCCCAGCATTTT. This translates into CASSVEGVGGQPQHF.

The J gene is TRBJ1-2, the V gene TRBV2; 10 nucleotides align to TRBD1. Germline values: CDR1 SNHLY, CDR2 FYNNEI. This CDR3 contains 15 residues. Unmatched junction bases numbered 7, after V lost 6 bases and J lost 3 bases. The CDR3 reads CASRRDRGSHYGYTF. The CDR3 nucleotides read TGTGCCAGCAGGCGGGACAGGGGCAGCCACTATGGCTACACCTTC.

The chain couples TRBV6-4 to TRBJ2-4; no clear D. The V end lost 6 bases, the J end lost 14 bases, and 5 bases lay between the germline ends. This CDR3 is built from 8 residues. Germline V CDR1 and CDR2: MRHNA, SNTAGT. CDR3 amino acids: CASRGEYF. The CDR3 DNA sequence: TGTGCCAGCAGGGGCGAGTACTTC.

V gene TRBV27 combines with J gene TRBJ2-2; a possible D gene is TRBD2 (6 bases). CDR1 and CDR2 from the germline V gene are MNHEY and SMNVEV (reference sequence). The CDR3 extends over 16 amino acids. V dropped 4 bases and J dropped 4 bases, with 16 bases sitting between them. The CDR3 spells CASSWSPGGSTGELFF. In DNA form, the CDR3 reads TGTGCCAGCAGTTGGTCCCCCGGGGGAAGCACCGGGGAGCTGTTTTTT.

This clone was seen a few times. The rearrangement joins TRBV6-5 to TRBJ2-1, with TRBD1 as a possible D gene (6 bases). The germline CDR1 and CDR2 sequences are MNHEY and SVGAGI. The CDR3 totals 14 residues. Trimming left V 11 bases short and J 0 bases short, with 14 bases between. CDR3 in DNA: TGTGCCGTCCAATTAGGGGGCTCCTACAATGAGCAGTTCTTC. Its protein product is CAVQLGGSYNEQFF.